Given below is one T cell receptor (beta chain) in context. Its antigen is as yet unknown. PCR employed 60 Vbeta and 13 Jbeta primers. Here immunoSEQ multiplex PCR was the method, and the copy in TCRdb shows in-frame clones only, minus some. This sample contains 150,000 to 200,000 clones. This entry belongs to a study of cytomegalovirus exposure and HLA in healthy donors. The CDR3 extends over 14 amino acids. Germline loops: CDR1 WNHNN, CDR2 SYGVQD (reference sequence). The ends were cut back, 2 bases at V and 0 bases at J, with 6 bases in the middle. Overall study results and limits: Per published reports, the classifier diagnosed cytomegalovirus status with high specificity and sensitivity.

This TCR came from a woman aged 55-75 years in good health and CMV-seronegative. Sample: PBMCs. This rearrangement joins TRBV10-1 to TRBJ2-3; possible D gene TRBD2, 5 bases. In DNA, the CDR3 is TGCGCCAGCAGTGAGGGCGGGAGCACAGATACGCAGTATTTT. It yields the protein CASSEGGSTDTQYF.